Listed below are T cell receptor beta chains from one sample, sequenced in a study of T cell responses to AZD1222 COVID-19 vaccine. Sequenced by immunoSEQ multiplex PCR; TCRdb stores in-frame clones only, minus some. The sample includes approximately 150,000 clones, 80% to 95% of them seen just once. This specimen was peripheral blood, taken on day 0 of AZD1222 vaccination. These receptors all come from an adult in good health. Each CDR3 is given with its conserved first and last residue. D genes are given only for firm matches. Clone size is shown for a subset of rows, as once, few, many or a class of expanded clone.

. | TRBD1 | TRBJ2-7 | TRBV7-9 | CASSSGQVSYEQYF | TGTGCCAGCAGCTCAGGACAGGTCTCCTACGAGCAGTACTTC
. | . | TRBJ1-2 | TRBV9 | CASSVVGIGLGYGYTF | TGTGCCAGCAGCGTAGTAGGGATAGGGTTAGGCTATGGCTACACCTTC
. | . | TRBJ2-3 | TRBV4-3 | CASSQSGWTDTQYF | TGCGCCAGCAGCCAAAGTGGGTGGACAGATACGCAGTATTTT
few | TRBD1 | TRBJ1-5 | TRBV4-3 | CASSQDQGTGYSNQPQHF | TGCGCCAGCAGCCAAGATCAGGGGACAGGGTATAGCAATCAGCCCCAGCATTTT
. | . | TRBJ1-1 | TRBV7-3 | CASSLRGGGTEAFF | TGTGCCAGCAGCTTACGCGGGGGAGGCACTGAAGCTTTCTTT
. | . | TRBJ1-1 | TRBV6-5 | CASSYPPTEAFF | TGTGCCAGCAGTTACCCCCCCACTGAAGCTTTCTTT
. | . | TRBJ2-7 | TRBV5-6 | CASSLSVRGFYEQYF | TGTGCCAGCAGCTTGTCCGTCAGGGGATTTTACGAGCAGTACTTC
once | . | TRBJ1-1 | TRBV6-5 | CASSYGQSTEAFF | TGTGCCAGCAGTTACGGACAGAGCACTGAAGCTTTCTTT
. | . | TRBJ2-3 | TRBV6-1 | CASSDGGLTDTQYF | TGTGCCAGCAGTGACGGGGGGCTCACAGATACGCAGTATTTT
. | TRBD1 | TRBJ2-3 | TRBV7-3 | CASSSRGRRDTQYF | TGTGCCAGCAGCTCCAGGGGGCGGCGAGATACGCAGTATTTT
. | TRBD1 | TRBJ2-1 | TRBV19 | CASSIPPGTGGDEQFF | TGTGCCAGTAGTATCCCTCCCGGGACAGGGGGAGATGAGCAGTTCTTC
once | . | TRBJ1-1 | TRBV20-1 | CSASAASNPNTEAFF | TGCAGTGCTAGTGCAGCCTCCAACCCGAACACTGAAGCTTTCTTT
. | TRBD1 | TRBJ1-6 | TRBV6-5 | CASRNAGGRISPLHF | TGTGCCAGCAGAAATGCAGGGGGCAGGATTTCACCCCTCCACTTT
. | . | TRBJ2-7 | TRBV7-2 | CASSLGQLAYEQYF | TGTGCCAGCAGCTTAGGTCAACTAGCCTACGAGCAGTACTTC
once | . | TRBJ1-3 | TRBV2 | CASTLRGSGNTIYF | TGTGCCAGCACCCTGCGGGGCTCCGGAAACACCATATATTTT
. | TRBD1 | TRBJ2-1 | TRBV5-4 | CASSPQHPGMTGNEQFF | TGTGCCAGCAGCCCACAACATCCAGGGATGACAGGGAATGAGCAGTTCTTC
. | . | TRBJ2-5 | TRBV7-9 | CASSSLGAHAGETQYF | TGTGCCAGCAGTTCCCTAGGGGCTCATGCGGGAGAGACCCAGTACTTC
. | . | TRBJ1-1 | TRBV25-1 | CASSETGPMNTEAFF | TGTGCCAGCAGTGAAACAGGGCCGATGAACACTGAAGCTTTCTTT
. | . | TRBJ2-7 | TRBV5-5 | CASSKVFYEQYF | TGTGCCAGCAGTAAGGTCTTCTACGAGCAGTACTTC
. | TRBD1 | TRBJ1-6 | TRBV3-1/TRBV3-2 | CASRRQGADNSPLHF | TGTGCCAGCAGACGACAGGGGGCCGATAATTCACCCCTCCACTTT
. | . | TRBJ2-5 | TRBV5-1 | CASSVGIGMETQYF | TGCGCCAGCAGCGTAGGGATTGGAATGGAGACCCAGTACTTC
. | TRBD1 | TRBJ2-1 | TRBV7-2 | CASSPISGGHSEQFF | TGTGCCAGCAGCCCTATCTCAGGGGGTCATTCTGAGCAGTTCTTC